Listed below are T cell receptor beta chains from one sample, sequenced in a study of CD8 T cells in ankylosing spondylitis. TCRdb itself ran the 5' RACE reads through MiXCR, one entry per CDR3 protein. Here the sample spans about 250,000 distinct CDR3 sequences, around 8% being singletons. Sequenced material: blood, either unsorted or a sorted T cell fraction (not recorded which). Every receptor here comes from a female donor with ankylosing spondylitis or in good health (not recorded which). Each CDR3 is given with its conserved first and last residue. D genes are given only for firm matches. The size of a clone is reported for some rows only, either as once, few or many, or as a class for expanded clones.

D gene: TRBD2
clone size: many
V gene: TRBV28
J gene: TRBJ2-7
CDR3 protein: CASSSGLGSYEQYF
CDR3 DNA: TGTGCCAGCAGTTCGGGACTAGGGTCCTACGAGCAGTACTTC

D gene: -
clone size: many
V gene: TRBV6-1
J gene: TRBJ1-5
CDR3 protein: CASSVSRPDLQPQHF
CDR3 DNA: TGTGCCAGCAGTGTCAGCAGGCCCGACCTACAGCCCCAGCATTTT

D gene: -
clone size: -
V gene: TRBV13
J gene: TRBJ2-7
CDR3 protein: CASTLRGSFDEQYF
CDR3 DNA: TGTGCCAGCACCTTAAGGGGTAGCTTCGACGAGCAGTACTTC

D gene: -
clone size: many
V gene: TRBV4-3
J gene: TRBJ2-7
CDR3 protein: CASSQEIGVYEQYF
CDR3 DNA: TGCGCCAGCAGCCAAGAGATTGGGGTCTACGAGCAGTACTTC

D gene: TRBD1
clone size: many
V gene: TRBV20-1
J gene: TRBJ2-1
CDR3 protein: CSATPGQRYDEQFF
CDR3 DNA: TGCAGTGCTACTCCGGGACAGAGGTACGATGAGCAGTTCTTC

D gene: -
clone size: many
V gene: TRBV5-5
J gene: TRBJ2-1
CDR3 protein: CASSLWDSGQNEQFF
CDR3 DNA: TGTGCCAGCAGCTTGTGGGACTCGGGACAAAATGAGCAGTTCTTC

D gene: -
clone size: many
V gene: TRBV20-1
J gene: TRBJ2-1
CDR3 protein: CSAPRLSYNEQFF
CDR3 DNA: TGCAGTGCTCCGCGACTATCCTACAATGAGCAGTTCTTC

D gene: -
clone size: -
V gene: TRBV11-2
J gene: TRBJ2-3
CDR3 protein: CASSPDGVGTDTQYF
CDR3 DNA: TGTGCCAGCAGCCCTGACGGCGTGGGCACAGATACGCAGTATTTT

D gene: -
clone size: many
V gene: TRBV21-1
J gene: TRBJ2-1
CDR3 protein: CASSQQGRASYNEQFF
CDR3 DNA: TGTGCCAGCAGCCAACAGGGGCGCGCGTCCTACAATGAGCAGTTCTTC

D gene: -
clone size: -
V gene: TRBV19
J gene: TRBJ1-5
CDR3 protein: CASSIGGWRPPQHF
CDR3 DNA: TGTGCCAGTAGTATAGGGGGTTGGCGACCGCCCCAGCATTTT

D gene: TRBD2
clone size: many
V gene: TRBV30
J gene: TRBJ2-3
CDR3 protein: CAWSGLAGDTQYF
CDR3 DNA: TGTGCCTGGAGTGGACTAGCGGGAGATACGCAGTATTTT